What follows are 13 T cell receptor beta chains derived from one specimen sequenced in a study of beta chain features in type 1 diabetes. All of the isolated RNA was reverse transcribed, so expressed TCRB transcripts were sequenced. The repertoire was sequenced with immunoSEQ multiplex PCR; TCRdb's copy has only in-frame clones and lacks some. The data contain around 160,000 clones, roughly 8% of them seen just once; the ten biggest clones take up under 0.65%. These receptors have no identified antigens. Study findings and constraints: TCRB CDR3 length was moderately but significantly reduced in all four CD4+ subsets of Type 1 diabetes patients.

The sequenced sample consisted of central memory CD4+ T cells from blood. These receptors came from a young woman with type 1 diabetes.

This clone has just a few counts. The rearrangement uses TRBV5-1 and TRBJ1-2; the D is unclear. This CDR3 spans 13 amino acids. Germline V gene lookup returns CDR1 SGHRS and CDR2 YFSETQ. Between the trimmed V and J ends, which lost 2 bases and 6 bases, there was a span of 11 bases. The DNA of the CDR3 is TGCGCCAGCAGCTTTGTCACTGACAATGGCTACACCTTC. This gives the protein CASSFVTDNGYTF.

This sequence joins TRBV18 and TRBJ2-1, with a weak D call TRBD1 (6 bases). Germline-derived CDR1 and CDR2 are KGHSH and LQKENI. V lost 0 bases, J lost 7 bases, and 7 bases lay in between. The CDR3 is 13 residues long. The CDR3 DNA is TGTGCCAGCTCACCACCGGGACATAATGAGCAGTTCTTC. As protein: CASSPPGHNEQFF. Based on the CDR3 plus reference TRBV18 and TRBJ2-1, the full variable domain is NAGVMQNPRHLVRRRGQEARLRCSPMKGHSHVYWYRQLPEEGLKFMVYLQKENIIDESGMPKERFSAEFPKEGPSILRIQQVVRGDSAAYFCASSPPGHNEQFFGPGTRLTVL.

This clone was counted a few times. The genes are TRBV15 and TRBJ2-2; tentatively, D is TRBD2 (6 bases). CDR1 and CDR2 from the germline V gene are LNHNV and YYDKDF (reference sequence). Trimming left V 8 bases short and J 0 bases short, with 13 bases between. The CDR3 is made up of 15 amino acids. This CDR3 reads CATEIAATNTGELFF. CDR3 coding DNA: TGTGCCACCGAAATAGCGGCCACGAACACCGGGGAGCTGTTTTTT. Combining the CDR3 with reference TRBV15 and TRBJ2-2 gives the whole variable domain DAMVIQNPRYQVTQFGKPVTLSCSQTLNHNVMYWYQQKSSQAPKLLFHYYDKDFNNEADTPDNFQSRRPNTSFCFLDIRSPGLGDTAMYLCATEIAATNTGELFFGEGSRLTVL.

This clone was counted only a few times. The rearrangement uses TRBV18 and TRBJ1-4; no reliable D call. The CDR3 is made up of 15 amino acids. With 3 bases removed from V and 7 bases from J, the gap between germline ends came to 15 bases. Germline CDR1 is KGHSH and CDR2 is LQKENI. In nucleotides, the CDR3 is TGTGCCAGCTCACCGCGAACAGCGAGGGCTGAAAAACTGTTTTTT. This sequence encodes CASSPRTARAEKLFF.

The gene calls are TRBV28 and TRBJ1-5, with a possible D match to TRBD1 (6 bases). This CDR3 region has 14 residues. Germline V gives CDR1 MDHEN, CDR2 SYDVKM. The V end was cut by 8 bases, the J end by 6 bases, with 17 bases between. The CDR3 reads CASVQGRSGQPQHF. CDR3 DNA: TGTGCCAGCGTACAGGGAAGGTCAGGTCAGCCCCAGCATTTT.

This clone occurred a few times. The V call is TRBV6-5, the J call TRBJ2-7, with TRBD2 as a possible D gene (6 bases). CDR1 and CDR2 from the germline V gene are MNHEY and SVGAGI. The CDR3 is 14 residues long. Between the trimmed V and J ends, which lost 8 bases and 0 bases, there was a span of 14 bases. The CDR3 DNA reads as TGTGCCAGCGGCGGGACCGAAAACTCCTACGAGCAGTACTTC. Protein sequence: CASGGTENSYEQYF.

This clone was counted only a few times. The V gene is TRBV7-7, the J gene TRBJ2-1; 7 bases align to TRBD2. From germline, CDR1 is SSHAT and CDR2 FNYEAQ (reference sequence). CDR3 length: 15 residues. The V segment lost 1 base and the J segment 1 base; nucleotides outside the gene matches: 1. CDR3: CASSLGTSSYNEQFF. The DNA for the CDR3 is TGTGCCAGCAGCTTAGGGACTAGTTCCTACAATGAGCAGTTCTTC.

This clone was counted between two and nine times. The chain couples TRBV5-4 to TRBJ1-2; tentatively, D is TRBD1 (6 bases). The length of the CDR3 is 16 residues. Trimming cost V 2 bases and J 8 bases, with 22 bases left between them. Per germline, CDR1 SGHNT and CDR2 YYREEE (reference sequence). The chain's CDR3 is CASSFGGQILNRGYTF. In DNA form, the CDR3 reads TGTGCCAGCAGCTTTGGAGGACAGATCCTTAATCGGGGCTACACCTTC.

The chain uses TRBV6-6 and TRBJ1-2; no reliable D call. Between the trimmed V and J ends, which lost 4 bases and 4 bases, there was a span of 7 bases. Per the germline V gene, CDR1 is MNHNY and CDR2 is SVGAGI (reference sequence). The CDR3 is made up of 12 amino acids. As DNA, the CDR3 is TGTGCCAGCAGTTCACAGCTCTATGGCTACACCTTC. It encodes CASSSQLYGYTF.

This clone has a handful of counts. V usage is TRBV28 and J usage is TRBJ1-5; D may be TRBD1 (6 bases). Germline V lookup: CDR1 MDHEN, CDR2 SYDVKM. Trimming removed 10 bases at V and 2 bases at J, with 15 bases between. CDR3 length equals 14 residues. The CDR3 protein is CATNQGSRNQPQHF. DNA of the CDR3: TGTGCCACCAACCAGGGGTCCCGCAATCAGCCCCAGCATTTT.

This clone was counted many times. V is TRBV7-2 and J is TRBJ2-7; 7 nucleotides line up with TRBD2. The V segment lost 1 base and the J segment 3 bases; nucleotides outside the gene matches: 12. This CDR3 region has 17 residues. CDR1 is SGHTA and CDR2 is FQGNSA in the germline V gene. The chain's CDR3 is CASSLVLGREPNYEQYF. The CDR3 DNA reads TGTGCCAGCAGCTTAGTTCTTGGGCGGGAGCCAAACTACGAGCAGTACTTC.

The chain has TRBV4-3 and TRBJ2-4; 11 bases are shared with TRBD1. J was trimmed by 13 bases and V by 0 bases; bases with no gene match: 5. Germline V gives CDR1 LGHNA, CDR2 YSLEER. The CDR3 is 14 amino acids. The CDR3 nucleotides are TGCGCCAGCAGCCAAGAAGGACAGGGGGCATTGCAGTACTTC. It encodes CASSQEGQGALQYF.

This clone was seen more than once but under ten times. The chain has TRBV7-9 and TRBJ2-7, with D tentatively TRBD1 (5 bases). The CDR3 loop spans 13 amino acids. The germline gives CDR1 SEHNR, CDR2 FQNEAQ (reference sequence). V lost 5 bases and J 2 bases, leaving 10 bases between the germline ends. In DNA form, the CDR3 reads TGTGCCAGCAGCCCCGGACACCCCTACGAGCAGTACTTC. It codes for CASSPGHPYEQYF.